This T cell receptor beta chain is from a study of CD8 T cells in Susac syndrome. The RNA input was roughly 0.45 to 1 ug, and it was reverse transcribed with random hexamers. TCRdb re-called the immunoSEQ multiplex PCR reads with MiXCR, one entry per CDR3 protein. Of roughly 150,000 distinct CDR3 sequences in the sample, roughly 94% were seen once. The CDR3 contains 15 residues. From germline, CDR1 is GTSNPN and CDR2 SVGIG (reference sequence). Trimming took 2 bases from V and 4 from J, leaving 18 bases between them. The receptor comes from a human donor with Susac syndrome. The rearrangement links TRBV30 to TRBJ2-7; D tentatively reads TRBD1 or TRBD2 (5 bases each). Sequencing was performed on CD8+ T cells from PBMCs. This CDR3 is CAWSSPGPGSYEQYF. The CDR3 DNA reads TGTGCCTGGAGTTCCCCGGGACCCGGATCATACGAGCAGTACTTC. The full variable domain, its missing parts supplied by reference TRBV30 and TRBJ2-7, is SQTIHQWPATLVQPVGSPLSLECTVEGTSNPNLYWYRQAAGRGLQLLFYSVGIGQISSEVPQNLSASRPQDRQFILSSKKLLLSDSGFYLCAWSSPGPGSYEQYFGPGTRLTVT.